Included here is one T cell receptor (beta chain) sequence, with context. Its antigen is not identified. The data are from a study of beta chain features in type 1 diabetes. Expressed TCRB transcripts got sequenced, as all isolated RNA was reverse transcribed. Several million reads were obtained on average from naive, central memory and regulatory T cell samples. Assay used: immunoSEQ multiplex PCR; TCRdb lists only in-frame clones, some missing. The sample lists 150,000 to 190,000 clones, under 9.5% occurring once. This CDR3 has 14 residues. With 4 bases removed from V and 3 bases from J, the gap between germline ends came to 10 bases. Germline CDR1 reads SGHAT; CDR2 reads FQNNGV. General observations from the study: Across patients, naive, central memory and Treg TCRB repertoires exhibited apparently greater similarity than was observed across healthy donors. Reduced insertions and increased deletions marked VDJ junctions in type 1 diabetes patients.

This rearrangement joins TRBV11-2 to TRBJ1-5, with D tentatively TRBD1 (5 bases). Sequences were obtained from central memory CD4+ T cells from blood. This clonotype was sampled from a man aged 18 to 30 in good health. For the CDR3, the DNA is TGTGCCAGCAGCTATAGCAGGGACAATCAGCCCCAGCATTTT. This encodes CASSYSRDNQPQHF.